Listed below are T cell receptor beta chains from one sample, sequenced in a study of T cells after yellow fever vaccination. TCRdb fed the 5' RACE reads into MiXCR, producing one record per CDR3 protein. Of 90,000 to 130,000 distinct CDR3 sequences in the sample, roughly 8.9% were seen once. The sequences come from CD8+ T cells sorted from PBMCs, collected 45 days after the yellow fever booster vaccination. The receptors were gathered from a man aged 30-40 years who received the YFV17D yellow fever vaccine. CDR3s include the opening cysteine and the closing phenylalanine or tryptophan. Each record gives: D gene, V gene, clone size, J gene, CDR3 DNA, CDR3 protein. D genes are given only for firm matches. Clone size is given for some rows only: seen once, a few or many times, or a class if the clone is expanded.

>.|TRBV4-3|many|TRBJ2-1
TGCGCCAGCAGCCAAGATACGGGACCTTACAATGAGCAGTTCTTC
CASSQDTGPYNEQFF
>.|TRBV27|many|TRBJ1-2
TGTGCCAGCCTCGGGCCCAGGCGAGGTCTCTATGGCTACACCTTC
CASLGPRRGLYGYTF
>TRBD1|TRBV10-1|.|TRBJ2-5
TGCGCCAGCAGCCACGGACAGGGGTTGGAGCCCCAGTACTTC
CASSHGQGLEPQYF
>.|TRBV3-1|.|TRBJ2-7
TGTGCCAGCAGCCCCCCTCACAGATGCTACGAGCAGTACTTC
CASSPPHRCYEQYF
>.|TRBV12-3/TRBV12-4|many|TRBJ2-1
TGTGCCAGCAGTTCGGGACTTGAGCAGTTCTTC
CASSSGLEQFF
>TRBD2|TRBV29-1|many|TRBJ2-1
TGCAGCGTTGAATTAACGGGAGGGTCCTACAATGAGCAGTTCTTC
CSVELTGGSYNEQFF
>.|TRBV20-1|many|TRBJ2-5
TGCAGTGCTCGGACGGTGCAAGAGACCCAGTACTTC
CSARTVQETQYF
>.|TRBV7-6|many|TRBJ2-1
TGTGCCAGCAGCTTAAGCGAGGGTAATGAGCAGTTCTTC
CASSLSEGNEQFF
>.|TRBV3-1|many|TRBJ2-4
TGTGCCAGCAGCCAAGATAGCCGGTGGGGTGCCAAAAACATTCAGTACTTC
CASSQDSRWGAKNIQYF
>TRBD1|TRBV10-3|few|TRBJ2-7
TGTGCCATCAGTAACGAGGGGGCCCCCCTTTTCTACGAGCAGTACTTC
CAISNEGAPLFYEQYF
>TRBD1|TRBV2|.|TRBJ2-3
TGTACCTTCAGACCCGGGACAGGTGGCATGGAAAGCACAGATACGCAGTATTTT
CTFRPGTGGMESTDTQYF